Listed below are T cell receptor beta chains from one sample, sequenced in a study of CD8+CD57+ T cells in acquired aplastic anemia. TCRdb re-derived calls from the reads in MiXCR, one entry per CDR3 protein. The sample has over 150,000 distinct CDR3 sequences; over 50% are singletons. What was sequenced was sorted CD4+, CD8+, or CD8+CD57+ T cells (not recorded which) from PBMCs. The source is a human donor with aplastic anemia. Both conserved end residues are part of each CDR3. Fields, in order: D gene, clone size, V gene, J gene, CDR3 protein, CDR3 DNA. D genes are given only for firm matches. Expanded clones get a size class; other rows say once, few or many, or leave the size out.

NA	many	TRBV7-6	TRBJ2-7	CASSLLRDPEQYF	TGTGCCAGCAGCTTACTCCGGGATCCAGAGCAGTACTTC
TRBD2	many	TRBV5-4	TRBJ2-1	CASSSPGLAGVDYNEQFF	TGTGCCAGCAGCTCGCCCGGACTAGCGGGGGTGGACTACAATGAGCAGTTCTTC
NA	many	TRBV13	TRBJ1-5	CASSLGATVTQPQHF	TGTGCCAGCAGCTTAGGCGCGACAGTCACCCAGCCCCAGCATTTT
TRBD2	NA	TRBV2	TRBJ2-1	CVSSESVPGLAVRNNEQFF	TGTGTCAGCAGTGAATCCGTTCCGGGACTAGCGGTGAGAAACAATGAGCAGTTCTTC
TRBD2	once	TRBV9	TRBJ2-7	CASSTGTSGSSHEQYF	TGTGCCAGCAGCACAGGGACTAGCGGGAGCTCCCACGAGCAGTACTTC
TRBD2	NA	TRBV24-1	TRBJ2-5	CATSGSLTSGGSETQYF	TGTGCCACCAGTGGTTCGCTGACTAGCGGGGGTTCGGAGACCCAGTACTTC
TRBD2	many	TRBV11-1	TRBJ2-7	CASSLPPGLAGREQYF	TGTGCCAGCAGCCTTCCCCCGGGACTAGCGGGGAGAGAGCAGTACTTC
TRBD1	once	TRBV7-8	TRBJ1-6	CASRGTVNNPPLHF	TGTGCCAGCAGAGGGACAGTCAATAATCCACCCCTCCACTTT
NA	many	TRBV7-3	TRBJ1-2	CASSLFPGTSYGYTF	TGTGCCAGCAGCTTATTTCCCGGAACGAGCTATGGCTACACCTTC
NA	many	TRBV12-3/TRBV12-4	TRBJ2-7	CASSFHPSYEQYF	TGTGCCAGCAGTTTCCATCCCAGCTACGAGCAGTACTTC
TRBD2	NA	TRBV7-9	TRBJ2-5	CASSFPGLAGAETQYF	TGTGCCAGCAGCTTTCCGGGACTAGCGGGAGCAGAGACCCAGTACTTC
NA	many	TRBV6-1	TRBJ1-5	CASSVTGTSDQPQHF	TGTGCCAGCAGTGTAACCGGGACATCGGATCAGCCCCAGCATTTT
NA	NA	TRBV10-3	TRBJ2-7	CAISESGEVKYF	TGTGCCATCAGCGAGTCTGGAGAGGTAAAGTACTTC
NA	few	TRBV15	TRBJ2-1	CATSPRQEAAYKFF	TGTGCCACCAGCCCCCGACAGGAGGCCGCGTATAAGTTCTTC
TRBD2	NA	TRBV25-1	TRBJ2-7	CASSGHSGRGFDEQYF	TGTGCCAGCAGTGGTCATAGCGGGAGAGGGTTCGACGAGCAGTACTTC
NA	once	TRBV9	TRBJ1-5	CASSEQGLNQPQHF	TGTGCCAGCAGCGAGCAGGGTCTAAATCAGCCCCAGCATTTT
TRBD2	many	TRBV19	TRBJ2-5	CASSINGGYQETQYF	TGTGCCAGTAGTATAAACGGGGGGTACCAAGAGACCCAGTACTTC
NA	NA	TRBV7-2	TRBJ2-7	CASIPGSGYEQYF	TGTGCCAGCATTCCTGGGAGTGGGTACGAGCAGTACTTC
TRBD1	many	TRBV7-9	TRBJ1-2	CASSPTDRVDGYTF	TGTGCCAGCAGCCCCACGGACAGGGTGGATGGCTACACCTTC
NA	many	TRBV4-1	TRBJ2-5	CASSQRLGAQETQYF	TGCGCCAGCAGCCAACGGCTAGGGGCTCAAGAGACCCAGTACTTC
TRBD1	once	TRBV14	TRBJ1-2	CATSPRQGGNGYTF	TGTGCCACCAGTCCCCGACAGGGGGGAAATGGCTACACCTTC
TRBD1	NA	TRBV7-2	TRBJ2-2	CASSPSGQGELFF	TGCGCCAGCAGCCCCTCGGGACAGGGGGAGCTGTTTTTT
NA	NA	TRBV20-1	TRBJ2-7	CSASQGLGYEQYF	TGCAGTGCTAGTCAGGGTTTGGGCTACGAGCAGTACTTC
NA	NA	TRBV2	TRBJ2-3	CASSGRDTDTQYF	TGTGCCAGCAGTGGTCGCGACACAGATACGCAGTATTTT
NA	many	TRBV7-8	TRBJ2-3	CASSGGAYTDTQYF	TGTGCCAGCAGCGGGGGGGCCTACACAGATACGCAGTATTTT
TRBD2	NA	TRBV9	TRBJ2-7	CASSTGTSGGGAYEQYF	TGTGCCAGCAGCACAGGGACTAGCGGGGGTGGTGCCTACGAGCAGTACTTC
TRBD2	once	TRBV9	TRBJ2-7	CASSARGSGSYEQYF	TGTGCCAGCAGCGCCCGGGGTAGCGGGAGCTACGAGCAGTACTTC
NA	many	TRBV6-1	TRBJ2-1	CASSEAGGPYNEQFF	TGTGCCAGCAGTGAAGCCGGGGGGCCTTACAATGAGCAGTTCTTC
TRBD1	few	TRBV27	TRBJ2-2	CTGNTDRGPNAGELFF	TGTACCGGCAACACGGACAGGGGGCCAAACGCCGGGGAGCTGTTTTTT
NA	NA	TRBV20-1	TRBJ2-2	CSASGGGELFF	TGCAGTGCTAGTGGGGGCGGGGAGCTGTTTTTT
TRBD1	NA	TRBV15	TRBJ1-1	CATSRPTGGHTEAFF	TGTGCCACCAGCAGGCCGACAGGGGGGCACACTGAAGCTTTCTTT
NA	NA	TRBV20-1	TRBJ2-1	CSARGIGEQFF	TGCAGTGCTAGGGGAATCGGTGAGCAGTTCTTC
TRBD1	many	TRBV5-5	TRBJ2-1	CASSTWGTGRRNEQFF	TGTGCCAGCAGCACGTGGGGGACAGGGCGACGCAATGAGCAGTTCTTC
TRBD1	many	TRBV9	TRBJ1-3	CASSVTGGASGNTIYF	TGTGCCAGCAGCGTCACAGGGGGCGCGTCTGGAAACACCATATATTTT
NA	NA	TRBV6-2/TRBV6-3	TRBJ1-5	CASSYGQSNQPQHF	TGTGCCAGCAGTTACGGGCAGAGCAATCAGCCCCAGCATTTT
NA	NA	TRBV11-2	TRBJ2-6	CASSPHPGANVLTF	TGTGCCAGCAGCCCCCACCCTGGGGCCAACGTCCTGACTTTC
TRBD2	NA	TRBV2	TRBJ2-5	CASSASGGYQETQYF	TGTGCCAGCAGCGCAAGCGGGGGGTACCAAGAGACCCAGTACTTC
NA	NA	TRBV7-9	TRBJ1-2	CASSMDSRHYGYTF	TGTGCCAGCAGTATGGACAGTCGTCACTATGGCTACACCTTC
TRBD1	NA	TRBV10-3	TRBJ2-2	CATLDRAGELFF	TGTGCCACGTTAGACAGGGCGGGGGAGCTGTTTTTT
NA	NA	TRBV9	TRBJ2-5	CASSVGTTQYF	TGTGCCAGCAGCGTAGGGACGACCCAGTACTTC
NA	many	TRBV11-1	TRBJ1-4	CASSSPAGARHEKLFF	TGTGCCAGCAGCTCCCCCGCGGGAGCGCGACATGAAAAACTGTTTTTT
TRBD1	NA	TRBV10-3	TRBJ1-2	CAISGGQTNYGYTF	TGTGCCATCAGTGGGGGACAGACTAACTATGGCTACACCTTC
TRBD1	few	TRBV6-4	TRBJ1-2	CASSDSDRGGYTF	TGTGCCAGCAGTGACTCAGACAGGGGTGGCTACACCTTC
NA	NA	TRBV29-1	TRBJ1-2	CSTFGSNYGYTF	TGCAGCACCTTCGGGTCCAACTATGGCTACACCTTC
NA	NA	TRBV2	TRBJ1-2	CASRGSGYTF	TGTGCCAGCAGGGGATCAGGCTACACCTTC
NA	once	TRBV29-1	TRBJ2-7	CSVGGGPYEQYF	TGCAGCGTTGGGGGGGGGCCCTACGAGCAGTACTTC
NA	many	TRBV10-3	TRBJ2-5	CAIRDNQETQYF	TGTGCCATCCGGGACAACCAAGAGACCCAGTACTTC
TRBD2	NA	TRBV2	TRBJ2-3	CASSLSSGGRTDTQYF	TGTGCCAGCAGTTTGAGTAGCGGGGGGCGCACAGATACGCAGTATTTT
NA	many	TRBV4-1	TRBJ1-5	CASSQVVSQPQHF	TGCGCCAGCAGCCAAGTAGTTAGTCAGCCCCAGCATTTT
NA	many	TRBV29-1	TRBJ1-1	CSARVGEAFF	TGCAGCGCCCGAGTCGGTGAAGCTTTCTTT
NA	few	TRBV2	TRBJ1-6	CASSEQVGGNSPLHF	TGTGCCAGCAGTGAGCAAGTTGGGGGGAATTCACCCCTCCACTTT
NA	many	TRBV20-1	TRBJ2-7	CSARETEYEQYF	TGCAGTGCTAGGGAGACAGAGTACGAGCAGTACTTC
NA	NA	TRBV20-1	TRBJ2-7	CSAYLAEAYEQYF	TGCAGTGCTTATTTAGCGGAGGCCTACGAGCAGTACTTC
NA	many	TRBV6-5	TRBJ1-1	CASSYTGTTEAFF	TGTGCCAGCAGTTACACAGGGACCACTGAAGCTTTCTTT
NA	many	TRBV9	TRBJ1-4	CASSPQWGGEKLFF	TGTGCCAGCAGCCCTCAGTGGGGCGGCGAAAAACTGTTTTTT
NA	NA	TRBV12-3/TRBV12-4	TRBJ1-1	CASSWDPYNEQFFGPGTEAFF	NA
TRBD1	NA	TRBV12-3/TRBV12-4	TRBJ2-7	CASSLRTGDGYEQYF	TGTGCCAGCAGTTTACGGACAGGGGACGGCTACGAGCAGTACTTC
NA	few	TRBV19	TRBJ1-1	CASSRGTGEAFF	TGTGCCAGTAGTAGGGGGACCGGCGAAGCTTTCTTT
NA	NA	TRBV2	TRBJ1-6	CASCAGEGYSPLHF	TGTGCCAGCTGCGCGGGTGAAGGGTATTCACCCCTCCACTTT
NA	NA	TRBV10-1	TRBJ2-3	CASSGQQGSRVTQYF	TGCGCCAGCAGTGGGCAACAGGGCTCCCGGGTGACGCAGTATTTT